Presented here are 24 T cell receptor beta chains from one specimen sequenced in a study of shared clonotypes between healthy human individuals (TCRdb year 2020). CD8 naive samples were CD45RO-negative cells positively selected for CCR7, giving a CD45RA+CCR7+ population that excluded TemRA cells. The library relied on the immunoSEQ multiplex PCR assay. Imported from immuneACCESS, the table was reduced by TCRdb to in-frame sequences with V and J called. These copies leave out some clones; in studies compared against another copy, an unresolved V gene accounts for under half, and the cause of the remainder is not known. The sample table holds some 580,000 clones, of which 98% were seen once. The ten largest clones represent 0.3% of the sample. Sequencing was performed on naive CD8+ T cells sorted from blood. The cell subset or site label, read with the paper, signifies: CD45RA+CCR7+. These receptors came from a young man in good health.

V gene TRBV7-9 combines with J gene TRBJ1-1; perhaps TRBD1 as D (5 bases). V was trimmed by 6 bases and J by 2 bases, leaving 16 bases between them. Germline values: CDR1 SEHNR, CDR2 FQNEAQ (reference sequence). This CDR3 has 15 residues. The CDR3 loop reads CASRLAGQGNTEAFF. The CDR3 nucleotides are TGTGCCAGCAGACTAGCTGGGCAGGGAAACACTGAAGCTTTCTTT.

The V call is TRBV7-9, the J call TRBJ2-1; the D gene is possibly TRBD2 (5 bases). The CDR3 consists of 13 residues. The V gene lost 5 bases and the J gene lost 7 bases, with 12 bases spanning the gap. Germline values: CDR1 SEHNR, CDR2 FQNEAQ (reference sequence). The CDR3 region is CASSRSTGNEQFF. CDR3 DNA: TGTGCCAGCAGCCGGAGTACGGGGAATGAGCAGTTCTTC.

Written as DNA, the CDR3 is TGTGCCAGCAGCCCTAAGGCAGGGATGGCTGAGCAGTTCTTC. Protein product: CASSPKAGMAEQFF. The genes are TRBV6-1 and TRBJ2-1; D is perhaps TRBD1 (5 bases). Trimming took off 6 bases at V and 9 bases at J, with 18 bases between the two ends. The germline CDR1 and CDR2 sequences are MNHNS and SASEGT. This CDR3 spans 14 amino acids.

The chain employs TRBV28 and TRBJ2-2; no firm D call. Germline CDR1 MDHEN, CDR2 SYDVKM. The CDR3 spans 14 residues. The germline V and J ends were trimmed by 5 bases and 5 bases, with 12 bases remaining between them. The CDR3: CASSITVLTGELFF. The CDR3 DNA reads as TGTGCCAGCAGTATTACAGTTTTAACCGGGGAGCTGTTTTTT.

This clone was counted once. V gene TRBV7-6 combines with J gene TRBJ1-5; TRBD1 matches 7 bases. This CDR3 contains 14 residues. Germline CDR1 reads SGHVS; CDR2 reads FNYEAQ. Unmatched junction bases numbered 5, after V lost 4 bases and J lost 5 bases. Here the CDR3 reads CASSSTGIHQPQHF. In DNA, the CDR3 is TGTGCCAGCAGCTCGACAGGGATCCATCAGCCCCAGCATTTT.

The rearrangement uses TRBV7-9 and TRBJ2-7, with a weak D call TRBD1 (6 bases). Trimming removed 4 bases from V and 5 bases from J, with 18 bases in between. The length of the CDR3 is 15 residues. The germline V gene encodes CDR1 SEHNR and CDR2 FQNEAQ (reference sequence). CDR3 amino acids: CASSSSPTGSHEQYF. CDR3 in DNA: TGTGCCAGCAGCTCATCGCCTACAGGGTCCCACGAGCAGTACTTC.

The chain carries TRBV9 and TRBJ2-7; TRBD1 might be the D (6 bases). This CDR3 comprises 15 residues. V lost 1 base to trimming and J lost 2 bases, with 13 bases between them. Germline CDR1 is SGDLS and CDR2 is YYNGEE. CDR3 sequence reads: CASSVNRAPTYEQYF. CDR3 bases: TGTGCCAGCAGCGTAAACAGGGCCCCAACCTACGAGCAGTACTTC.

This rearrangement joins TRBV28 to TRBJ1-5, with D possibly matching TRBD1 (6 bases). Germline CDR1 and CDR2: MDHEN and SYDVKM. Between the trimmed V and J ends, which lost 1 base and 8 bases, there was a span of 15 bases. CDR3 length equals 15 residues. CDR3 DNA sequence: TGTGCCAGCAGTTTATTCGGTTCAGGGGTTGAGCCCCAGCATTTT. It specifies CASSLFGSGVEPQHF.

This clone appeared a few times. V and J are TRBV13 and TRBJ2-1; unclear D gene. This CDR3 spans 15 amino acids. Germline CDR1 reads PRHDT; CDR2 reads FYEKMQ (reference sequence). Between the trimmed V and J ends, which lost 3 bases and 5 bases, there was a span of 14 bases. DNA for the CDR3: TGTGCCAGCAGCTTCACACAGAGTAACGACAATGAGCAGTTCTTC. Translated: CASSFTQSNDNEQFF.

The V and J genes are TRBV27 and TRBJ2-5; 8 bases are a match to TRBD2. CDR1 MNHEY and CDR2 SMNVEV come from the germline V gene (reference sequence). V lost 6 bases and J lost 6; bases outside the gene matches: 12. The CDR3 runs to 15 residues. As DNA, the CDR3 is TGTGCCAGCAGCCGAGGGAGCGGGAGATACCAGACCCAGTACTTC. Translation gives CASSRGSGRYQTQYF.

The gene calls are TRBV6-5 and TRBJ2-6; no reliable D call. The V gene's germline CDR1 is MNHEY and CDR2 SVGAGI. The V gene lost 2 bases and the J gene lost 0 bases, with 5 bases spanning the gap. This CDR3 has 15 residues. The CDR3 sequence: CASSYTNSGANVLTF. In DNA, the CDR3 is TGTGCCAGCAGTTACACTAACTCTGGGGCCAACGTCCTGACTTTC.

This clone was recorded once. V is TRBV27 and J is TRBJ1-5; TRBD1 matches 7 bases. CDR3 length: 15 amino acids. From germline, CDR1 is MNHEY and CDR2 SMNVEV (reference sequence). Losses at the gene ends were 4 bases for V and 5 bases for J; bases not matched to a gene: 8. The CDR3 DNA reads TGTGCCAGCAGTTACTACCGGGACAGCCATCAGCCCCAGCATTTT. It specifies CASSYYRDSHQPQHF.

This chain joins TRBV2 and TRBJ2-5, with 8 bases fitting TRBD2. CDR3 length: 16 residues. Trimming cost V 8 bases and J 1 base; bases outside gene matches: 12. Germline CDR1 reads SNHLY; CDR2 reads FYNNEI. Written as DNA, the CDR3 is TGTGCCAGCTTCAAGGGTGCGGGAGGCGTCCAAGAGACCCAGTACTTC. Its protein is CASFKGAGGVQETQYF.

The CDR3 is CASSLAPNNEQFF. The CDR3 bases are TGTGCCAGCAGCTTAGCCCCGAATAATGAGCAGTTCTTC. This chain uses TRBV13 with TRBJ2-1; D gene ambiguous. Germline-derived CDR1 and CDR2 are PRHDT and FYEKMQ (reference sequence). This CDR3 is built from 13 residues. Trimming removed 1 base from V and 7 bases from J, with 8 bases in between.

On this clone itself: At the DNA level, this CDR3 is encoded by other sequences in the same sample as well. The V call is TRBV7-9, the J call TRBJ1-1; D gene unclear. V gave up 2 bases and J gave up 1 base, with 5 bases separating them. CDR1 is SEHNR and CDR2 is FQNEAQ in the germline V gene (reference sequence). This CDR3 is built from 13 residues. CDR3 region: CASSLSGNTEAFF. The CDR3, as DNA: TGTGCCAGCAGCTTATCAGGGAACACTGAAGCTTTCTTT.

This clone showed up just once. The chain recombines TRBV11-1 with TRBJ2-7; 9 bases agree with TRBD2. The CDR3 length is 15 residues. Trimming took 3 bases from V and 4 from J; bases not matched to a gene: 7. Germline-derived CDR1 and CDR2 are SGHAT and FQDESV (reference sequence). CDR3 amino acids: CASSFGSGSSYEQYF. In nucleotides, the CDR3 is TGTGCCAGCAGCTTTGGTAGCGGGAGTTCTTACGAGCAGTACTTC.

The rearrangement uses TRBV2 and TRBJ1-5, with D unclear. The CDR3 consists of 13 residues. CDR1 is SNHLY, CDR2 FYNNEI, per germline. Trimming removed 0 bases from V and 8 bases from J, with 8 bases in between. The CDR3 loop is CASSEALGKPQHF. The CDR3 DNA sequence: TGTGCCAGCAGTGAAGCGCTTGGAAAGCCCCAGCATTTT.

V gene TRBV28 combines with J gene TRBJ1-2; 10 nucleotides align to TRBD1. V dropped 4 bases and J dropped 0; count of bases not matched to a gene: 5. The CDR3 totals 16 residues. CDR1 and CDR2 (germline): MDHEN, SYDVKM. CDR3 coding DNA: TGTGCCAGCAGTTATGGGACAGGGGTGTCTAACTATGGCTACACCTTC. This encodes CASSYGTGVSNYGYTF.

This clone was seen only once. This chain joins TRBV2 and TRBJ2-1; D tentatively fits TRBD1 or TRBD2 (5 bases each). V lost 7 bases and J lost 4, with 14 bases in between. CDR1 and CDR2 from the germline V gene are SNHLY and FYNNEI. The CDR3 is 14 residues long. CDR3 sequence: CASIRDGTYNEQFF. As DNA, the CDR3 is TGTGCCAGCATTCGGGACGGAACTTACAATGAGCAGTTCTTC. Drawing the rest from reference TRBV2 and TRBJ2-1, the complete variable domain is EPEVTQTPSHQVTQMGQEVILRCVPISNHLYFYWYRQILGQKVEFLVSFYNNEISEKSEIFDDQFSVERPDGSNFTLKIRSTKLEDSAMYFCASIRDGTYNEQFFGPGTRLTVL.

The chain recombines TRBV27 with TRBJ2-2; 7 bases align to TRBD1. Germline assignment: CDR1 MNHEY and CDR2 SMNVEV (reference sequence). This CDR3 spans 17 amino acids. V lost 6 bases and J lost 2; bases outside the gene matches: 12. The CDR3 DNA reads as TGTGCCAGCAGCTGGGGAGACAGGGTTGCTAACACCGGGGAGCTGTTTTTT. Its protein product is CASSWGDRVANTGELFF.

CDR3 protein: CASSPRETGVVGPGANVLTF. The CDR3, as DNA: TGTGCCAGCTCACCACGGGAGACAGGGGTAGTGGGTCCTGGGGCCAACGTCCTGACTTTC. The chain couples TRBV18 to TRBJ2-6, with 8 bases that match TRBD1. CDR1 KGHSH and CDR2 LQKENI come from the germline V gene. There are 20 residues in the CDR3. After removal of 1 base from V and 2 bases from J, the junction contained 13 bases not matched to a gene.

The J gene is TRBJ2-1, the V gene TRBV29-1; TRBD2 matches 7 bases. With V trimmed by 0 bases and J by 6 bases, 14 bases remained unmatched. Germline CDR1 and CDR2: SQVTM and ANQGSEA. CDR3 size: 17 residues. As DNA, the CDR3 is TGCAGCGTTGAAGATATGGCGGGAGAGGGGAGGGGCAATGAGCAGTTCTTC. Amino acids: CSVEDMAGEGRGNEQFF.

The gene calls are TRBV13 and TRBJ2-3; no clear D. The CDR3 totals 12 residues. V was shortened by 4 bases and J by 9 bases, with 11 bases between the two germline ends. Per the germline V gene, CDR1 is PRHDT and CDR2 is FYEKMQ (reference sequence). CDR3 nucleotides: TGTGCCAGCAGCTCAGGACGGTTGACGCAGTATTTT. Translating gives CASSSGRLTQYF.

The V gene is TRBV5-1, the J gene TRBJ1-1; 9 nucleotides match TRBD1. CDR3 size: 15 residues. The germline CDR1 and CDR2 sequences are SGHRS and YFSETQ. Unmatched junction bases numbered 3, after V lost 0 bases and J lost 3 bases. The CDR3 loop is CASSLGTGVYTEAFF. In nucleotides, the CDR3 is TGCGCCAGCAGCTTGGGGACAGGGGTGTACACTGAAGCTTTCTTT.